Only one count was recorded for the clone carrying this T cell receptor beta chain. The sample belongs to a study of blood T cell repertoires in COVID-19. Looking at the study overall: Samples of COVID-19 (acute and convalescent) were obtained from the United States, Italy and Spain. Sources were T cells, B-cell-depleted T cells, or PBMCs; the material itself was cDNA or gDNA.

Study processing details: Nucleated cell number was recorded as an estimate derived from reference gene primer amplification. Assay used: immunoSEQ multiplex PCR; TCRdb lists only in-frame clones, some missing. Clonal size and the V and J genes are those of that table, whereas D and trimming came from the DNA. The repertoire consists of some 29,000 clones, with about 90% occurring once and the leading ten covering about 2.5%. Germline values: CDR1 SNHLY, CDR2 FYNNEI. The CDR3 spans 16 residues. The V end lost 6 bases, the J end lost 6 bases, and 20 bases lay between the germline ends. The rearrangement links TRBV2 to TRBJ2-2, with D perhaps TRBD1 (5 bases). Sequencing was carried out using peripheral blood. The sequence was collected from a human donor in a cohort sampled during active COVID-19. The CDR3 here is CASRYRIEVTAGELFF. The CDR3 DNA sequence: TGTGCCAGCAGGTACAGGATTGAGGTTACGGCCGGGGAGCTGTTTTTT.